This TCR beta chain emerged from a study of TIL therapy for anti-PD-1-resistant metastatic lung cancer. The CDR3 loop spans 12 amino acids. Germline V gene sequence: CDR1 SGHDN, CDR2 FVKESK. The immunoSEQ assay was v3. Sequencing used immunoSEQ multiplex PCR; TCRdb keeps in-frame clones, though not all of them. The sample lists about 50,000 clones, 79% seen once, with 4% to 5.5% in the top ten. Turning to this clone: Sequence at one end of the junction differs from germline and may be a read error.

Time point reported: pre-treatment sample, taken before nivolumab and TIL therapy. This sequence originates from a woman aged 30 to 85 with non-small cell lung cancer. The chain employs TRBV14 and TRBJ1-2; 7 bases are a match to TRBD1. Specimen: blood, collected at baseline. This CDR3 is CASSQSPGQKTF. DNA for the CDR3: TGTGCCAGCAGCCAGTCACCGGGACAGAAGACTTTC.